Below are 2 T cell receptor beta chains sequenced from a single sample in a study of cytomegalovirus exposure and HLA in healthy donors. Primers included in the PCR were 60 Vbeta and 13 Jbeta primers. Assay: immunoSEQ multiplex PCR; the TCRdb copy retains only in-frame clones and omits some. The sample lists about 82,000 clones, over 65% occurring once. The source material was PBMCs. These receptors all stem from a man aged 45 to 65 in good health and CMV-seronegative.

This chain joins TRBV28 and TRBJ1-5, with 7 bases matching TRBD1. CDR3 length: 14 residues. Trimming took 5 bases from V and 6 from J; bases not matched to a gene: 7. CDR1 and CDR2 from the germline V gene are MDHEN and SYDVKM. CDR3 residues: CASSIPTGSQPQHF. Written as DNA, the CDR3 is TGTGCCAGCAGTATCCCGACAGGGTCTCAGCCCCAGCATTTT.

V and J are TRBV28 and TRBJ2-1; weak D call: TRBD2 (6 bases). V dropped 5 bases and J dropped 6 bases, with 17 bases sitting between them. CDR1 is MDHEN, CDR2 SYDVKM, per germline. The CDR3 has 15 amino acids. The DNA of the CDR3 is TGTGCCAGCAGTGCCCTAGGCGGGACGGGCAATGAGCAGTTCTTC. Its translation: CASSALGGTGNEQFF.